These T cell receptor beta chains were read from a single sample in a study of early T cells in non-severe SARS-CoV-2 infection. TCRdb reprocessed the 5' RACE reads via MiXCR and lists one record per CDR3 protein. This table has 95,000 to 120,000 distinct CDR3 sequences, about 12% appearing once. The sequencing sample was made of whole blood. The receptors were gathered from an adult who was a healthcare worker with PCR-confirmed SARS-CoV-2 infection or an uninfected control (not recorded which). Both conserved end residues are part of each CDR3. D genes are given only for firm matches. The size of a clone is reported for some rows only, either as once, few or many, or as a class for expanded clones.

d_call: -
v_call: TRBV6-2/TRBV6-3
clone_size: many
j_call: TRBJ2-7
cdr3_aa: CASRRSGLDSYEQYF
cdr3_nt: TGTGCCAGCAGGAGGAGCGGATTGGACTCCTACGAGCAGTACTTC

d_call: -
v_call: TRBV29-1
clone_size: -
j_call: TRBJ2-3
cdr3_aa: CSVEPPTQYF
cdr3_nt: TGCAGCGTTGAACCCCCGACGCAGTATTTT

d_call: TRBD2
v_call: TRBV19
clone_size: few
j_call: TRBJ2-7
cdr3_aa: CASSFSTSGGKEQYF
cdr3_nt: TGTGCCAGTAGTTTTTCGACTAGCGGGGGGAAGGAGCAGTACTTC

d_call: -
v_call: TRBV9
clone_size: few
j_call: TRBJ2-3
cdr3_aa: CASTKRVADPDTQYF
cdr3_nt: TGTGCCAGCACTAAGAGGGTAGCGGACCCAGATACGCAGTATTTT

d_call: -
v_call: TRBV11-2
clone_size: many
j_call: TRBJ2-3
cdr3_aa: CASSRSTMSLRDTDTQYF
cdr3_nt: TGTGCCAGCAGCCGGTCGACCATGAGCCTTCGCGACACAGATACGCAGTATTTT

d_call: -
v_call: TRBV20-1
clone_size: once
j_call: TRBJ2-5
cdr3_aa: CSAPSQYQETQYF
cdr3_nt: TGCAGTGCCCCGTCCCAGTACCAAGAGACCCAGTACTTC

d_call: -
v_call: TRBV6-5
clone_size: -
j_call: TRBJ1-1
cdr3_aa: CASSPAVGAAFF
cdr3_nt: TGTGCCAGCAGCCCCGCGGTCGGAGCGGCTTTCTTT

d_call: -
v_call: TRBV6-5
clone_size: few
j_call: TRBJ1-1
cdr3_aa: CASSYQSWGTEAFF
cdr3_nt: TGTGCCAGCAGTTACCAGTCCTGGGGCACTGAAGCTTTCTTT

d_call: TRBD1
v_call: TRBV6-4
clone_size: few
j_call: TRBJ1-5
cdr3_aa: CASSATGQGWPQHF
cdr3_nt: TGTGCCAGCAGTGCGACGGGACAGGGGTGGCCCCAGCATTTT

d_call: -
v_call: TRBV29-1
clone_size: -
j_call: TRBJ1-1
cdr3_aa: CSVALMNTEAFF
cdr3_nt: TGCAGCGTTGCCCTAATGAACACTGAAGCTTTCTTT

d_call: -
v_call: TRBV12-3/TRBV12-4
clone_size: -
j_call: TRBJ2-7
cdr3_aa: CASSSVLEQYF
cdr3_nt: TGTGCCAGCAGTTCCGTCCTGGAGCAGTACTTC

d_call: TRBD2
v_call: TRBV6-6
clone_size: many
j_call: TRBJ2-3
cdr3_aa: CASSYGLAGVTDTQYF
cdr3_nt: TGTGCCAGCAGTTACGGATTAGCGGGAGTCACAGATACGCAGTATTTT

d_call: -
v_call: TRBV9
clone_size: few
j_call: TRBJ2-5
cdr3_aa: CASSVAPLVNQETQYF
cdr3_nt: TGTGCCAGCAGCGTAGCGCCACTAGTGAATCAAGAGACCCAGTACTTC

d_call: TRBD1
v_call: TRBV6-5
clone_size: many
j_call: TRBJ2-7
cdr3_aa: CASSAGTGGEQYF
cdr3_nt: TGTGCCAGCAGTGCCGGGACAGGGGGCGAGCAGTACTTC

d_call: -
v_call: TRBV7-9
clone_size: -
j_call: TRBJ1-5
cdr3_aa: CASSGGLNQPQHF
cdr3_nt: TGTGCCAGCAGCGGCGGCCTAAATCAGCCCCAGCATTTT

d_call: -
v_call: TRBV3-1
clone_size: few
j_call: TRBJ1-6
cdr3_aa: CASSPRRSSYNSPLHF
cdr3_nt: TGTGCCAGCAGCCCAAGACGGAGCTCCTATAATTCACCCCTCCACTTT

d_call: -
v_call: TRBV20-1
clone_size: many
j_call: TRBJ1-2
cdr3_aa: CSAWAARPYGYTF
cdr3_nt: TGCAGTGCTTGGGCAGCCCGACCCTATGGCTACACCTTC

d_call: TRBD1
v_call: TRBV6-2/TRBV6-3
clone_size: few
j_call: TRBJ2-4
cdr3_aa: CASSNLPGTGTRKNIQYF
cdr3_nt: TGTGCCAGCAGCAACCTGCCCGGGACAGGAACCCGCAAAAACATTCAGTACTTC

d_call: -
v_call: TRBV5-1
clone_size: few
j_call: TRBJ1-2
cdr3_aa: CASSTGTDRYGYTF
cdr3_nt: TGCGCCAGCAGCACCGGGACGGACCGCTATGGCTACACCTTC

d_call: -
v_call: TRBV5-1
clone_size: -
j_call: TRBJ2-1
cdr3_aa: CASSLVGTNEQFF
cdr3_nt: TGCGCCAGCAGCTTGGTAGGGACGAATGAGCAGTTCTTC

d_call: TRBD1
v_call: TRBV15
clone_size: -
j_call: TRBJ2-7
cdr3_aa: CATSRDRDRTYEQYF
cdr3_nt: TGTGCCACCAGCAGAGACCGGGACAGGACCTACGAGCAGTACTTC

d_call: -
v_call: TRBV7-9
clone_size: many
j_call: TRBJ1-5
cdr3_aa: CASSPAGVGNQPQHF
cdr3_nt: TGTGCCAGCAGCCCAGCGGGAGTAGGCAATCAGCCCCAGCATTTT

d_call: TRBD1
v_call: TRBV2
clone_size: -
j_call: TRBJ1-6
cdr3_aa: CASRQGDSPLHF
cdr3_nt: TGTGCCAGCAGACAGGGGGATTCACCCCTCCACTTT

d_call: -
v_call: TRBV20-1
clone_size: few
j_call: TRBJ2-1
cdr3_aa: CSARAAILGHNEQFF
cdr3_nt: TGCAGTGCTAGGGCCGCCATACTAGGTCACAATGAGCAGTTCTTC

d_call: -
v_call: TRBV12-3/TRBV12-4
clone_size: many
j_call: TRBJ1-6
cdr3_aa: CASSLVGTRNSPLHF
cdr3_nt: TGTGCCAGCAGTTTAGTGGGGACCAGAAATTCACCCCTCCACTTT

d_call: -
v_call: TRBV13
clone_size: -
j_call: TRBJ2-3
cdr3_aa: CASSSEGTGPDTQYF
cdr3_nt: TGTGCCAGCAGCTCCGAGGGAACAGGGCCAGATACGCAGTATTTT

d_call: -
v_call: TRBV5-1
clone_size: few
j_call: TRBJ2-4
cdr3_aa: CASSKVAKNIQYF
cdr3_nt: TGCGCCAGCAGCAAAGTAGCCAAAAACATTCAGTACTTC

d_call: -
v_call: TRBV9
clone_size: -
j_call: TRBJ1-2
cdr3_aa: CASRGRGGYTF
cdr3_nt: TGTGCCAGCAGGGGCAGGGGCGGCTACACCTTC

d_call: -
v_call: TRBV27
clone_size: many
j_call: TRBJ1-3
cdr3_aa: CASSTRGGIYPIYF
cdr3_nt: TGTGCCAGCAGTACACGAGGCGGAATATATCCCATATATTTT

d_call: -
v_call: TRBV5-8
clone_size: -
j_call: TRBJ1-1
cdr3_aa: CASRRWLMNTEAFF
cdr3_nt: TGTGCCAGCAGACGGTGGCTTATGAACACTGAAGCTTTCTTT

d_call: -
v_call: TRBV12-3/TRBV12-4
clone_size: few
j_call: TRBJ2-7
cdr3_aa: CASSSQTGGPYEQYF
cdr3_nt: TGTGCCAGCAGTTCCCAGACAGGAGGGCCCTACGAGCAGTACTTC

d_call: -
v_call: TRBV7-3
clone_size: -
j_call: TRBJ2-1
cdr3_aa: CASSLDGTQYNEQFF
cdr3_nt: TGTGCCAGCAGCTTAGACGGGACACAATACAATGAGCAGTTCTTC

d_call: TRBD1
v_call: TRBV6-2/TRBV6-3
clone_size: many
j_call: TRBJ2-7
cdr3_aa: CASRWTGPTYEQYF
cdr3_nt: TGTGCCAGCAGATGGACAGGGCCCACCTACGAGCAGTACTTC

d_call: TRBD2
v_call: TRBV11-2
clone_size: few
j_call: TRBJ2-2
cdr3_aa: CASSARLAPGELFF
cdr3_nt: TGTGCCAGCAGCGCCCGACTAGCACCCGGGGAGCTGTTTTTT

d_call: TRBD2
v_call: TRBV20-1
clone_size: many
j_call: TRBJ2-7
cdr3_aa: CSAGGLAGENEQYF
cdr3_nt: TGCAGTGCCGGTGGACTAGCGGGGGAAAACGAGCAGTACTTC

d_call: TRBD2
v_call: TRBV15
clone_size: -
j_call: TRBJ2-5
cdr3_aa: CATSELAGQETQYF
cdr3_nt: TGTGCCACCAGCGAACTAGCGGGCCAAGAGACCCAGTACTTC

d_call: -
v_call: TRBV2
clone_size: -
j_call: TRBJ1-5
cdr3_aa: CASSEQGNLEPQHF
cdr3_nt: TGTGCCAGCAGTGAGCAGGGGAACTTAGAGCCCCAGCATTTT

d_call: -
v_call: TRBV11-2
clone_size: many
j_call: TRBJ2-6
cdr3_aa: CASSRTSDSGANVLTF
cdr3_nt: TGTGCCAGCAGTCGGACTTCTGACTCTGGGGCCAACGTCCTGACTTTC

d_call: -
v_call: TRBV5-1
clone_size: many
j_call: TRBJ2-5
cdr3_aa: CASSPEGRRQETQYF
cdr3_nt: TGCGCCAGCAGCCCGGAGGGCAGGAGACAAGAGACCCAGTACTTC

d_call: TRBD2
v_call: TRBV20-1
clone_size: -
j_call: TRBJ2-3
cdr3_aa: CSATGGTSGSTDTQYF
cdr3_nt: TGCAGTGCCACCGGAGGGACTAGCGGAAGCACAGATACGCAGTATTTT

d_call: -
v_call: TRBV28
clone_size: few
j_call: TRBJ1-1
cdr3_aa: CATGPGAMNTEAFF
cdr3_nt: TGTGCCACCGGGCCGGGAGCCATGAACACTGAAGCTTTCTTT

d_call: -
v_call: TRBV3-1
clone_size: -
j_call: TRBJ1-4
cdr3_aa: CASSQRQLDEKLFF
cdr3_nt: TGTGCCAGCAGCCAAAGACAGCTGGATGAAAAACTGTTTTTT

d_call: TRBD2
v_call: TRBV7-6
clone_size: few
j_call: TRBJ2-7
cdr3_aa: CASSLVPSGGSNEQYF
cdr3_nt: TGTGCCAGCAGCTTAGTGCCTAGCGGGGGATCAAACGAGCAGTACTTC

d_call: TRBD2
v_call: TRBV20-1
clone_size: few
j_call: TRBJ2-7
cdr3_aa: CSASGLGYEQYF
cdr3_nt: TGCAGTGCTAGTGGACTAGGGTACGAGCAGTACTTC

d_call: -
v_call: TRBV29-1
clone_size: many
j_call: TRBJ2-1
cdr3_aa: CSVSEREQFF
cdr3_nt: TGCAGCGTTTCCGAGCGGGAGCAGTTCTTC

d_call: -
v_call: TRBV2
clone_size: -
j_call: TRBJ2-5
cdr3_aa: CASSVRERETQYF
cdr3_nt: TGTGCCAGCAGTGTCAGGGAAAGGGAGACCCAGTACTTC

d_call: TRBD1
v_call: TRBV29-1
clone_size: -
j_call: TRBJ2-1
cdr3_aa: CSVTGGGQGWPEQFF
cdr3_nt: TGCAGCGTTACCGGCGGGGGACAGGGATGGCCCGAGCAGTTCTTC

d_call: -
v_call: TRBV3-1
clone_size: many
j_call: TRBJ2-1
cdr3_aa: CASSLPSGSLSYNEQFF
cdr3_nt: TGTGCCAGCAGCCTCCCCTCGGGCTCCCTCTCCTACAATGAGCAGTTCTTC

d_call: -
v_call: TRBV20-1
clone_size: few
j_call: TRBJ2-7
cdr3_aa: CSAAQGGTPLHEQYF
cdr3_nt: TGCAGTGCCGCCCAGGGCGGGACGCCCCTCCACGAGCAGTACTTC

d_call: TRBD1
v_call: TRBV28
clone_size: few
j_call: TRBJ2-7
cdr3_aa: CASSSSDRSEQYF
cdr3_nt: TGTGCCAGCAGTTCCTCGGACAGGAGCGAGCAGTACTTC

d_call: -
v_call: TRBV10-2
clone_size: many
j_call: TRBJ2-7
cdr3_aa: CASSVGLPPDEQYF
cdr3_nt: TGCGCCAGCTCTGTGGGACTCCCTCCGGACGAGCAGTACTTC

d_call: TRBD1
v_call: TRBV10-2
clone_size: -
j_call: TRBJ1-6
cdr3_aa: CASREGADSPLHF
cdr3_nt: TGCGCCAGTAGGGAGGGGGCCGATTCACCCCTCCACTTT

d_call: -
v_call: TRBV10-3
clone_size: -
j_call: TRBJ2-3
cdr3_aa: CAISSSVIGTDTQYF
cdr3_nt: TGTGCCATCAGCTCTAGCGTTATAGGCACAGATACGCAGTATTTT

d_call: -
v_call: TRBV10-3
clone_size: few
j_call: TRBJ1-5
cdr3_aa: CAISESRQGIRPQHF
cdr3_nt: TGTGCCATCAGTGAGTCGAGGCAGGGGATTCGGCCCCAGCATTTT

d_call: -
v_call: TRBV12-3/TRBV12-4
clone_size: many
j_call: TRBJ2-7
cdr3_aa: CASSNHGITYEQYF
cdr3_nt: TGTGCCAGCAGTAACCATGGGATCACCTACGAGCAGTACTTC

d_call: -
v_call: TRBV7-2
clone_size: many
j_call: TRBJ2-3
cdr3_aa: CASSLPTRDTQYF
cdr3_nt: TGTGCCAGCAGTTTACCGACCCGAGATACGCAGTATTTT

d_call: -
v_call: TRBV6-5
clone_size: many
j_call: TRBJ2-3
cdr3_aa: CASSPSVSTDTQYF
cdr3_nt: TGTGCCAGCAGCCCATCGGTTAGCACAGATACGCAGTATTTT